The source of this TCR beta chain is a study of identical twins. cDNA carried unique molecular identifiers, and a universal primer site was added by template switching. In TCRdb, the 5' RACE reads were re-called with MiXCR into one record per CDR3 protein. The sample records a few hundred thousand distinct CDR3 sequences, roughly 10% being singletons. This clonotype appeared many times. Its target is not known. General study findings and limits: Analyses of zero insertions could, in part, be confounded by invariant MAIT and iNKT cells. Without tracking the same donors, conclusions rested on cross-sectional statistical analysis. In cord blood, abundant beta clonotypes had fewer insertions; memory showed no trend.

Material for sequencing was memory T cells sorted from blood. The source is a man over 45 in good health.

The CDR3 bases are TGTGCCAGCAGCCGCTCAGGGGTAGGGAATTCACCCCTCCACTTT. Translated, it gives CASSRSGVGNSPLHF. V usage is TRBV6-1 and J usage is TRBJ1-6; D perhaps matches TRBD1 (6 bases). The CDR3 loop spans 15 amino acids. V shed 6 bases and J shed 7 bases, with 16 bases lying between them. Germline CDR1 reads MNHNS; CDR2 reads SASEGT.